The 2 T cell receptor beta chains listed next were all sequenced from one sample in a study of T-cell reconstitution after alpha-beta-depleted transplantation in children. Preparation of the TCRbeta library involved a method that used unique molecular identifiers. TCRdb redid the calling of the PCR reads with MiXCR, one entry per CDR3 protein. This table has about 580,000 distinct CDR3 sequences, 23% appearing once. Sequencing used PBMCs, mostly from graft donor cells, obtained 360 days after TCRalphabeta/CD19-depleted stem cell transplant. Every receptor here comes from a boy younger than two who had a stem cell transplant for acute myeloid leukemia, so the T cells may come from the graft donor.

This clonotype has just a few counts. The V call is TRBV6-5, the J call TRBJ2-7, with 12 bases matching TRBD2. Trimming cost V 4 bases and J 4 bases; bases outside gene matches: 8. Per germline, CDR1 MNHEY and CDR2 SVGAGI. The CDR3 has 16 residues. CDR3 bases: TGTGCCAGCAGTTTCACCGGACTAGCGGGGCCTTACGAGCAGTACTTC. Protein product: CASSFTGLAGPYEQYF.

The rearrangement joins TRBV20-1 to TRBJ1-1, with 9 bases identical to TRBD1. The trim removed 8 bases at V and 5 bases at J, leaving 12 bases unmatched. Germline lookup yields CDR1 DFQATT and CDR2 SNEGSKA (reference sequence). The CDR3 sequence is 14 residues long. In DNA form, the CDR3 reads TGCAGTCAAAAGAGGGACAGGGTTGAAACTGAAGCTTTCTTT. Its protein product is CSQKRDRVETEAFF.